This TCR beta chain was sequenced during a study of blood T cell repertoires in COVID-19. CDR1 is SGHAT and CDR2 is FQNNGV in the germline V gene. This CDR3 is built from 13 residues. The ends were cut back, 2 bases at V and 5 bases at J, with 9 bases in the middle. Sequencing used immunoSEQ multiplex PCR; TCRdb keeps in-frame clones, though not all of them. Of hundreds of thousands of clones listed, around nine tenths are singletons. The rearrangement links TRBV11-2 to TRBJ2-5, with D unresolved. The sequence was obtained from a man in his 70s with acute or convalescent COVID-19. The sample taken for sequencing was peripheral blood. The CDR3 region has the DNA TGTGCCAGCAGCTTATCGTCCCAGGAGACCCAGTACTTC. Its translation is CASSLSSQETQYF.